The TCR beta chain described here comes from a study of cytomegalovirus exposure and HLA in healthy donors. At the level of the study: Of about 390 genotyped donors, about 81% grouped in the Caucasian-associated ancestry cluster.

The trim removed 4 bases at V and 6 bases at J, leaving 4 bases unmatched. This CDR3 has 15 residues. Germline V gene data show CDR1 as SGHNT and CDR2 as YYREEE (reference sequence). Use of 60 Vbeta and 13 Jbeta primers characterized the PCR. The assay was immunoSEQ multiplex PCR, and TCRdb's table has in-frame clones only and misses some. The sample consists of about 130,000 clones, around 83% of them appearing once. Notes on the study in general: Earlier findings revealed that most TCR beta V segments proved productive either about 87% or about 30% of the time.

For this clone: The antigen remains unidentified.

Input material: PBMCs. The TCR sequence derives from a woman aged 18 to 35 in good health and CMV-seropositive. The J gene is TRBJ2-1, the V gene TRBV5-4; 13 bases are shared with TRBD2. The DNA for the CDR3 is TGTGCCAGCAGCGATACTAGCGGGGGGGGCAATGAGCAGTTCTTC. It is translated as CASSDTSGGGNEQFF.